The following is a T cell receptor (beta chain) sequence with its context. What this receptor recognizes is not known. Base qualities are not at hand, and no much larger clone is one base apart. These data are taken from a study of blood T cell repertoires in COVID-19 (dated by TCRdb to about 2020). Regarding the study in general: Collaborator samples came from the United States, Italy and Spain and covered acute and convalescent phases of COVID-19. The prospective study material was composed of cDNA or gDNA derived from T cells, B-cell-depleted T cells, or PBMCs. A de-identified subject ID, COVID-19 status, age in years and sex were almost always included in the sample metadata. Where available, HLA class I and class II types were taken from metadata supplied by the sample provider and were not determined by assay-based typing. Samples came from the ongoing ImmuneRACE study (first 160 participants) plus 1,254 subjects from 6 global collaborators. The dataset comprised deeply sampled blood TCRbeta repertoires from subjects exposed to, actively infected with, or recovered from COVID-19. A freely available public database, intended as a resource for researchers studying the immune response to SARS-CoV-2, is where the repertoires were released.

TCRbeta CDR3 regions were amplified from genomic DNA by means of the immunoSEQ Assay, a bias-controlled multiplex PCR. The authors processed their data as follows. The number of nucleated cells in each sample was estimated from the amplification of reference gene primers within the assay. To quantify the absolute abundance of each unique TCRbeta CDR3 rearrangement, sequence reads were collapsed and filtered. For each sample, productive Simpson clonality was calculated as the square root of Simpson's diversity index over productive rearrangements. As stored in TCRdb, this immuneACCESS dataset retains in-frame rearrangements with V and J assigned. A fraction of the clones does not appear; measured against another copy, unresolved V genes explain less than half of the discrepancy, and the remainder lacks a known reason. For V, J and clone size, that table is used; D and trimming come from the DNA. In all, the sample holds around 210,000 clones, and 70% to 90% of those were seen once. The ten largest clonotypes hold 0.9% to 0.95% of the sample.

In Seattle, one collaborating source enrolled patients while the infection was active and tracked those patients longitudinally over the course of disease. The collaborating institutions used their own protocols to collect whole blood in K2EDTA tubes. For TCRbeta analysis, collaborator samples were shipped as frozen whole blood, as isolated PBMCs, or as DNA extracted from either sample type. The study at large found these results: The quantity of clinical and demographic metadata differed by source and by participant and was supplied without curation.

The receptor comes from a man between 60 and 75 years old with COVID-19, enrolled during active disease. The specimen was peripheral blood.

The DNA sequence reads TGTGCCAGCAGCTTCGGGAGTAATAGCAATCAGCCCCAGCATTTT. This yields the protein CASSFGSNSNQPQHF. This receptor chain uses TRBV7-9 and TRBJ1-5; the D gene remains uncertain. The V end loses 3 bases and the J end loses 0 bases, and a stretch of 9 bases separates them. Measured from the cysteine to the phenylalanine, the CDR3 is 15 residues long. The entry retains the CDR3 DNA only, 45 bases that are in frame from base 1. CDR1 and CDR2 are read off the germline V gene (reference sequence) as SEHNR and FQNEAQ.